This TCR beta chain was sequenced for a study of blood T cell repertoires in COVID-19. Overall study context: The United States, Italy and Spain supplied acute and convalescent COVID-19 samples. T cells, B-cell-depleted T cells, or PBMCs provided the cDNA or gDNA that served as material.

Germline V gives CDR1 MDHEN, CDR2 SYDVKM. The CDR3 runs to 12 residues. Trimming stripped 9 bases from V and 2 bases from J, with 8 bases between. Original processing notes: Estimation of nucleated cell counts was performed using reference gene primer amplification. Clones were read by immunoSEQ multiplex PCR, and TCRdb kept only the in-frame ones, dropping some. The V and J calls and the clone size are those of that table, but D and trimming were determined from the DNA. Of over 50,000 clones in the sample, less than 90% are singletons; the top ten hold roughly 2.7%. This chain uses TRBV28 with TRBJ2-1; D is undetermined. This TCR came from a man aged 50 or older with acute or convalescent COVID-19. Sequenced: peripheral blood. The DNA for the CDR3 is TGTGCCAGTTGCCGGGCCTACAATGAGCAGTTCTTC. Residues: CASCRAYNEQFF.